The entry below gives a single T cell receptor (beta chain) sequence along with its context. This sample was taken from a study of blood T cell repertoires in COVID-19. Study summary: Both acute and convalescent COVID-19 samples were obtained from the United States, Italy and Spain. T cells, B-cell-depleted T cells, or PBMCs provided the cDNA or gDNA that served as material.

CDR1 and CDR2 from the germline V gene are SGHNT and YYREEE (reference sequence). The V and J ends lost 4 bases and 5 bases, in that order; junction bases with no gene match: 12. This CDR3 has 15 amino acids. Authors' processing steps: Researchers report that nucleated cell counts were estimated from reference gene primer amplification. The table came from immunoSEQ multiplex PCR; TCRdb's copy has only in-frame clones and leaves some out. V, J and clone size were drawn from that table, and D and trimming were deduced from the DNA. Found here are 200,000 to 300,000 clones, over 75% of them singletons; the top ten hold around 9.1%.

The rearrangement joins TRBV5-4 to TRBJ2-7, with 7 bases that match TRBD1. The clonotype originates from a human donor in a cohort sampled during active COVID-19. Sequenced: peripheral blood. CDR3 DNA sequence: TGTGCCAGCAGCACCAGACAGGGTACTTTCCACGAGCAGTACTTC. Amino acid sequence: CASSTRQGTFHEQYF. Filled out from reference TRBV5-4 and TRBJ2-7, the complete variable domain reads ETGVTQSPTHLIKTRGQQVTLRCSSQSGHNTVSWYQQALGQGPQFIFQYYREEENGRGNFPPRFSGLQFPNYSSELNVNALELDDSALYLCASSTRQGTFHEQYFGPGTRLTVT.